This T cell receptor beta chain was captured by sequencing in a study of blood T cell repertoires in COVID-19. About the study: Acute and convalescent COVID-19 samples came from the United States, Italy and Spain. Sources were T cells, B-cell-depleted T cells, or PBMCs; the material itself was cDNA or gDNA.

In the authors' workflow: Counts of nucleated cells, estimated from reference gene primer amplification, were obtained. Profiled with immunoSEQ multiplex PCR; TCRdb holds only in-frame clones, not every one. V, J and clone size derive from that table, while D and trimming were established from the DNA sequence. The profile shows some 150,000 clones, 84% of them singletons. Germline V lookup: CDR1 SNHLY, CDR2 FYNNEI. V gave up 6 bases and J gave up 4 bases; unmatched junction bases: 2. This CDR3 contains 14 residues. The V and J genes are TRBV2 and TRBJ2-7, with TRBD2 matching 14 bases. This TCR derives from a human donor in a cohort sampled during active COVID-19. The material sequenced was peripheral blood. In nucleotides, the CDR3 is TGTGCCAGCAGGGGACTAGCGGGGGATTACGAGCAGTACTTC. Translating it yields CASRGLAGDYEQYF.